A selection of T cell receptor beta chains follows, all from one sample in a study of neurological immune-mediated disorders. Each CDR3 protein is one row after TCRdb ran MiXCR on the 5' RACE reads. The sample shows about 20,000 distinct CDR3 sequences, about 2.5% of them seen only once. Sequenced material: PBMCs. The receptors here all came from a young woman with multiple sclerosis. Each CDR3 is given with its conserved first and last residue. A D gene is named only where the DNA matches it firmly. The size field is filled for only some rows; it gives once, few, many or a size class.

TRBV20-1,many,TRBJ1-2,NA,CSGGGVYGYTF,TGCAGCGGAGGGGGGGTCTATGGCTACACCTTC
TRBV20-1,few,TRBJ1-1,NA,CSATLLGLFTEAFF,TGCAGTGCTACACTACTAGGCCTGTTCACTGAAGCTTTCTTT
TRBV12-3/TRBV12-4,many,TRBJ2-5,NA,CASSPNLGGGRETQYF,TGTGCCAGCAGTCCCAACTTAGGCGGAGGGCGAGAGACCCAGTACTTC
TRBV24-1,many,TRBJ1-1,TRBD1,CATSEAGQMAFF,TGTGCCACCAGTGAGGCGGGACAGATGGCTTTCTTT
TRBV6-4,many,TRBJ2-2,TRBD2,CASSVTWTSTGELFF,TGTGCCAGCAGCGTAACCTGGACTAGCACCGGGGAGCTGTTTTTT
TRBV20-1,medium-sized,TRBJ1-2,NA,CSARGTRSLYGYTF,TGCAGTGCTAGAGGGACAAGAAGTTTATATGGCTACACCTTC
TRBV18,many,TRBJ2-5,NA,CASSPTGETQYF,TGTGCCAGCTCACCCACCGGAGAGACCCAGTACTTC
TRBV5-8,many,TRBJ2-2,TRBD1,CASSTPGQGRVSGELFF,TGTGCCAGCAGCACGCCGGGACAGGGGCGAGTATCGGGGGAGCTGTTTTTT
TRBV5-1,NA,TRBJ2-7,TRBD2,CASSASWGLADEQYF,TGCGCCAGCAGCGCAAGTTGGGGACTAGCCGACGAGCAGTACTTC
TRBV25-1,many,TRBJ2-1,TRBD2,CASSERVVGGLGQFF,TGTGCCAGCAGTGAAAGGGTTGTGGGAGGGCTAGGGCAGTTCTTC
TRBV15,few,TRBJ1-4,TRBD1,CATSRGDRVSKLFF,TGTGCCACCAGCAGAGGGGACAGGGTTTCCAAACTGTTTTTT
TRBV21-1,many,TRBJ1-2,NA,CASSKGAYTGPNYGYTF,TGTGCCAGCAGCAAAGGGGCCTATACAGGGCCGAACTATGGCTACACCTTC
TRBV12-3/TRBV12-4,many,TRBJ2-7,TRBD1,CASSSRQGFGEQYF,TGTGCCAGCAGTTCCAGACAGGGGTTTGGCGAGCAGTACTTC
TRBV12-3/TRBV12-4,many,TRBJ1-5,TRBD1,CASSFEDRGRISNQPQHF,TGTGCCAGCAGTTTCGAGGACAGGGGGCGAATTAGCAATCAGCCCCAGCATTTT
TRBV12-3/TRBV12-4,medium-sized,TRBJ2-3,NA,CASKYDTDTQYF,TGTGCCAGCAAATACGACACAGATACGCAGTATTTT
TRBV5-5,many,TRBJ2-1,TRBD2,CASSFASWGGNEQFF,TGTGCCAGCAGCTTCGCAAGCTGGGGGGGCAATGAGCAGTTCTTC
TRBV5-5,many,TRBJ2-2,TRBD2,CASSLRTSGSGTGELFF,TGTGCCAGCAGCTTACGGACTAGCGGGAGTGGTACCGGGGAGCTGTTTTTT
TRBV25-1,many,TRBJ1-2,NA,CASSEVGWSGYTF,TGTGCCAGCAGTGAAGTCGGTTGGAGTGGCTACACCTTC
TRBV14,many,TRBJ2-7,NA,CASRPGPSSSYEQYF,TGTGCCAGCAGGCCGGGCCCCTCGAGCTCCTACGAGCAGTACTTC
TRBV12-3/TRBV12-4,many,TRBJ2-5,NA,CASSLVFSEGSETQYF,TGTGCCAGCAGTTTAGTGTTTTCAGAGGGTTCCGAGACCCAGTACTTC
TRBV2,medium-sized,TRBJ1-1,NA,CASSERQDTEAFF,TGTGCCAGCAGTGAAAGACAGGACACTGAAGCTTTCTTT
TRBV20-1,many,TRBJ2-5,NA,CSARNGTQYF,TGCAGTGCTAGAAACGGGACCCAGTACTTC
TRBV29-1,many,TRBJ2-7,NA,CSVYEVSYEQYF,TGCAGCGTTTACGAGGTTTCCTACGAGCAGTACTTC
TRBV12-3/TRBV12-4,many,TRBJ1-2,NA,CASSPRQALNYGYTF,TGTGCCAGCAGCCCCCGACAGGCCCTTAACTATGGCTACACCTTC
TRBV6-5,many,TRBJ1-2,TRBD1,CASSRTPEQGAYYGYTF,TGTGCCAGCAGCCGGACTCCAGAACAGGGGGCATACTATGGCTACACCTTC
TRBV20-1,many,TRBJ1-5,NA,CSWGQVGGNQPQHF,TGCAGTTGGGGCCAGGTGGGTGGCAATCAGCCCCAGCATTTT
TRBV6-2/TRBV6-3,medium-sized,TRBJ2-4,NA,CASSRPGGVDIQYF,TGTGCCAGCAGTCGCCCGGGCGGGGTGGACATTCAGTACTTC
TRBV20-1,many,TRBJ2-7,NA,CSARVGGTYSYEQYF,TGCAGTGCTAGAGTTGGTGGGACGTACTCCTACGAGCAGTACTTC
TRBV6-6,few,TRBJ2-1,TRBD2,CASSYPASGDNEQFF,TGTGCCAGCAGTTACCCGGCTAGCGGTGACAATGAGCAGTTCTTC
TRBV7-2,many,TRBJ1-2,TRBD1,CASSVTGGNGYTF,TGTGCCAGCAGCGTCACAGGGGGCAATGGCTACACCTTC
TRBV6-2/TRBV6-3,many,TRBJ1-5,NA,CAVGAGNQPQHF,TGTGCCGTAGGGGCAGGGAATCAGCCCCAGCATTTT
TRBV9,many,TRBJ2-1,NA,CASSAGGGGPRHEQFF,TGTGCCAGCAGCGCGGGGGGCGGGGGCCCCCGTCATGAGCAGTTCTTC
TRBV20-1,medium-sized,TRBJ2-5,NA,CSAREREDLQETQYF,TGCAGTGCTAGAGAGAGGGAGGACCTACAAGAGACCCAGTACTTC
TRBV24-1,many,TRBJ2-7,TRBD1,CATSGTGDSYEQYF,TGTGCCACCAGTGGGACAGGGGACTCCTACGAGCAGTACTTC
TRBV20-1,many,TRBJ1-2,NA,CSADTGLGYGYTF,TGCAGTGCTGACACAGGCTTAGGCTATGGCTACACCTTC
TRBV7-9,many,TRBJ2-6,NA,CASSLDQANVLTF,TGTGCCAGCAGCTTGGACCAGGCCAACGTCCTGACTTTC
TRBV12-3/TRBV12-4,many,TRBJ2-3,TRBD2,CASSLTSGGAYSTDTQYF,TGTGCCAGCAGTTTGACTAGCGGGGGTGCTTATAGCACAGATACGCAGTATTTT
TRBV2,many,TRBJ2-1,TRBD2,CASSLGGNEQFF,TGTGCCAGCAGCTTGGGGGGGAATGAGCAGTTCTTC
TRBV4-2,many,TRBJ2-1,TRBD2,CASSQATSGTYNEQFF,TGTGCCAGCAGTCAAGCTACTAGCGGGACCTACAATGAGCAGTTCTTC
TRBV7-9,many,TRBJ2-3,TRBD2,CASSSQRGSTDTQYF,TGTGCCAGCAGCTCCCAGCGGGGGTCTACAGATACGCAGTATTTT
TRBV25-1,few,TRBJ2-7,TRBD1,CASSETGTADYEQYF,TGTGCCAGCAGTGAAACCGGGACAGCGGACTACGAGCAGTACTTC
TRBV5-5,NA,TRBJ1-5,TRBD1,CASSLAGQGGDQPQHF,TGTGCCAGCAGCTTGGCCGGACAGGGTGGCGATCAGCCCCAGCATTTT
TRBV5-5,many,TRBJ2-5,NA,CASGPGQETQYF,TGTGCCAGCGGACCGGGCCAAGAGACCCAGTACTTC
TRBV5-6,NA,TRBJ2-5,NA,CASSLGLFQETQYF,TGTGCCAGCAGCTTGGGACTTTTTCAAGAGACCCAGTACTTC
TRBV25-1,many,TRBJ2-7,TRBD1,CASSSHPGGSYEQYF,TGTGCCAGCAGTTCCCATCCAGGGGGCTCCTACGAGCAGTACTTC
TRBV20-1,many,TRBJ2-5,TRBD1,CSAPLTGEETQYF,TGCAGTGCTCCCCTGACAGGGGAAGAGACCCAGTACTTC
TRBV6-1,many,TRBJ1-1,TRBD1,CASSLDRANTEAFF,TGTGCCAGCAGTTTGGACAGGGCGAACACTGAAGCTTTCTTT
TRBV7-8,many,TRBJ2-2,NA,CASSLVDLRDTGELFF,TGTGCCAGCAGCTTAGTAGACCTCAGGGACACCGGGGAGCTGTTTTTT
TRBV5-1,many,TRBJ2-3,NA,CASSPPSRSTDTQYF,TGCGCCAGCAGCCCACCGAGCAGGAGCACAGATACGCAGTATTTT
TRBV5-1,many,TRBJ2-7,TRBD1,CASSLLGRGPYEQYF,TGCGCCAGCAGCTTGCTGGGCAGGGGGCCCTACGAGCAGTACTTC
TRBV9,many,TRBJ2-2,NA,CASSVASTGELFF,TGTGCCAGCAGCGTAGCGAGCACCGGGGAGCTGTTTTTT
TRBV3-1,many,TRBJ2-5,NA,CASSYRRGTTQETQYF,TGTGCCAGCAGCTACCGGAGGGGGACTACGCAAGAGACCCAGTACTTC
TRBV27,NA,TRBJ1-5,TRBD1,CASSLSAGQGSNQPQHF,TGTGCCAGCAGTTTATCGGCGGGACAGGGGAGCAATCAGCCCCAGCATTTT
TRBV20-1,many,TRBJ1-2,NA,CSARRAERHTF,TGCAGTGCTAGAAGGGCGGAGAGGCACACCTTC
TRBV5-1,many,TRBJ1-1,NA,CASSLVDKLTEAFF,TGCGCCAGCAGCTTGGTGGACAAGCTCACTGAAGCTTTCTTT